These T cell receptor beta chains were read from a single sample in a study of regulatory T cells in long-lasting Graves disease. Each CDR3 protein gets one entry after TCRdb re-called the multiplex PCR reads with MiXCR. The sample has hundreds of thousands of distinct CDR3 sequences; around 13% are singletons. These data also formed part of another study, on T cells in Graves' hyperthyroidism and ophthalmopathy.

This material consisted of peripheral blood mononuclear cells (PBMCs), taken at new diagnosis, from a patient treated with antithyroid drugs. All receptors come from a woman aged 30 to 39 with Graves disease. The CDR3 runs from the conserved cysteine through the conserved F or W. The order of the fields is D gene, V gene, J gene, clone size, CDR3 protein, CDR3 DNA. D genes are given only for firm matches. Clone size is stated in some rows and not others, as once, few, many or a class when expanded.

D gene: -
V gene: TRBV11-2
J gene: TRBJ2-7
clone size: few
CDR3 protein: CANSLRPGSYEQYF
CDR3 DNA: TGTGCCAACAGCTTAAGACCAGGCAGCTACGAGCAGTACTTC

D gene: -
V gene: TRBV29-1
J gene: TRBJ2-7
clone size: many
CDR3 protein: CSVERDKLGEQYF
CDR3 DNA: TGCAGCGTTGAGAGGGACAAGCTAGGCGAGCAGTACTTC

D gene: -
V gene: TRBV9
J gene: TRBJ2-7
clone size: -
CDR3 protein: CASSVVGGSNEQYF
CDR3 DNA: TGTGCCAGCAGCGTAGTAGGGGGGTCCAACGAGCAGTACTTC

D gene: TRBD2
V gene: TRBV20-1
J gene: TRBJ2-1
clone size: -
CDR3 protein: CSATPVAGGPHNEQFF
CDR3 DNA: TGCAGTGCTACACCCGTGGCGGGAGGGCCCCACAATGAGCAGTTCTTC

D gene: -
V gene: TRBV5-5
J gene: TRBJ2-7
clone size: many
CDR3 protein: CASSLTPSAKNYEQYF
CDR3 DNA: TGTGCCAGCAGCTTGACCCCGTCAGCAAAAAACTACGAGCAGTACTTC

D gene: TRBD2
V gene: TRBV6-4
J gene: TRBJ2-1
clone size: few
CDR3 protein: CASSALAGTASEQFF
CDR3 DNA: TGTGCCAGCAGTGCGCTAGCGGGAACCGCCTCTGAGCAGTTCTTC

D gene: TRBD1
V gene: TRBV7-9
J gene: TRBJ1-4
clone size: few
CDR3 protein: CASDRGRTEKLFF
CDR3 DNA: TGTGCCAGTGACAGGGGGCGAACTGAAAAACTGTTTTTT

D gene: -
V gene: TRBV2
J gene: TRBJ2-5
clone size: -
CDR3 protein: CASSEEATFWGRQETQYF
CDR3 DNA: TGTGCCAGCAGTGAAGAGGCGACTTTTTGGGGGAGGCAAGAGACCCAGTACTTC

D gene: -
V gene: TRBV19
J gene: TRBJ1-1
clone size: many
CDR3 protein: CASSSGSGGLGTEAFF
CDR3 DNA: TGTGCCAGTAGTAGCGGATCAGGCGGGCTTGGCACTGAAGCTTTCTTT

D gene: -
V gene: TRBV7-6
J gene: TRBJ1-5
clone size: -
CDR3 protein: CASSLAAGTGWDQPQHF
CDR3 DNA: TGTGCCAGCAGCTTAGCCGCCGGCACAGGGTGGGATCAGCCCCAGCATTTT

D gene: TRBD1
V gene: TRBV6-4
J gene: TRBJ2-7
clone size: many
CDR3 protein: CASSDRVREQYF
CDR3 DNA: TGTGCCAGCAGCGACAGGGTTCGGGAGCAGTACTTC

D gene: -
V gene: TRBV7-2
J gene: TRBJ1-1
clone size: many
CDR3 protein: CASRYPGKRETEAFF
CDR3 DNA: TGTGCCAGCCGGTACCCGGGTAAAAGGGAAACTGAAGCTTTCTTT

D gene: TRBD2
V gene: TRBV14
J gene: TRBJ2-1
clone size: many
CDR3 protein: CASSQGLAGAEVF
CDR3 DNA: TGTGCCAGCAGCCAAGGACTAGCGGGAGCAGAGGTCTTC

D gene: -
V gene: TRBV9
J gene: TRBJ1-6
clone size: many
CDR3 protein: CASSVSPLNSPLHF
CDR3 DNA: TGTGCCAGCAGCGTATCCCCACTGAATTCACCCCTCCACTTT

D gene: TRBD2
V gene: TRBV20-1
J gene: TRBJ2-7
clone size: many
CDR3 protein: CSARGGTSGNSEQYF
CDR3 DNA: TGCAGTGCTAGAGGGGGGACTAGCGGGAATAGCGAGCAGTACTTC

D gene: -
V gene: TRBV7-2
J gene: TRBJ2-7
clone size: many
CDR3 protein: CASSSRVGGYEQYF
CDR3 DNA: TGTGCCAGCAGCTCCAGGGTTGGGGGCTACGAGCAGTACTTC

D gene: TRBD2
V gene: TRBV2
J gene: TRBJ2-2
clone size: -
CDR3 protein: CASRRGGGTGELFF
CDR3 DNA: TGTGCCAGTCGCCGGGGGGGTGGGACCGGGGAGCTGTTTTTT

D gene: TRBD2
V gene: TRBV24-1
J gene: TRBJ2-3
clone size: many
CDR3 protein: CATSGASGRAGRGTDTQYF
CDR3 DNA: TGTGCCACCAGTGGCGCTAGCGGGAGGGCAGGACGTGGCACAGATACGCAGTATTTT

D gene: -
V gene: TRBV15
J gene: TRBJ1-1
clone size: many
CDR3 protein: CATSRDSGNTEAFF
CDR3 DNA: TGTGCCACCAGCAGAGATTCCGGGAACACTGAAGCTTTCTTT

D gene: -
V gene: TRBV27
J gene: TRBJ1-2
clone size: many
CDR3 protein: CASSLLSGNGYTF
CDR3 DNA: TGTGCCAGCAGTTTATTATCTGGGAATGGCTACACCTTC

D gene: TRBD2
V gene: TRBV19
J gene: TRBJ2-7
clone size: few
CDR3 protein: CASSMRKGLAGFQQYF
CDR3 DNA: TGTGCCAGTAGTATGAGGAAGGGACTAGCGGGATTCCAGCAGTACTTC

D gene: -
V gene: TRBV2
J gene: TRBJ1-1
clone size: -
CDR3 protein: CASRAGVRDTEAFF
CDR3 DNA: TGTGCCAGCAGGGCTGGGGTGAGGGACACTGAAGCTTTCTTT

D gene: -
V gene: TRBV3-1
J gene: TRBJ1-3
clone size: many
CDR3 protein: CASSQDFYTIYF
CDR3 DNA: TGTGCCAGCAGCCAAGATTTCTACACCATATATTTT

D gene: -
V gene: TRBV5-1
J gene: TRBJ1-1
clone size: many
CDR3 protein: CASSSVPGSYTEAFF
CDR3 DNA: TGCGCCAGCAGCTCGGTTCCGGGGTCCTACACTGAAGCTTTCTTT

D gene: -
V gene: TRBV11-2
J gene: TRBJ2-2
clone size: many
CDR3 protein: CASSLGPNTGELFF
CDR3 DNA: TGTGCCAGCAGCTTAGGCCCGAACACCGGGGAGCTGTTTTTT

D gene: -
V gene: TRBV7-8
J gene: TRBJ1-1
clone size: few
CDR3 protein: CASRSGPLNTEAFF
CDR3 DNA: TGTGCCAGCAGATCGGGGCCGCTGAACACTGAAGCTTTCTTT

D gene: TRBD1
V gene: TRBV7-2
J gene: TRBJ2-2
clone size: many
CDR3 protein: CASSLGRTGAAGELFF
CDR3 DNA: TGTGCCAGCAGCTTAGGGAGGACAGGGGCAGCCGGGGAGCTGTTTTTT

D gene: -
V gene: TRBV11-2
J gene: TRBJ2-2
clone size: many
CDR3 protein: CASSFGSGELFF
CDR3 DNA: TGTGCCAGCAGCTTCGGGTCCGGGGAGCTGTTTTTT

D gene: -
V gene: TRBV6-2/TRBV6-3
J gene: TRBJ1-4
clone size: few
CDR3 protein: CASRSQEATNEKLFF
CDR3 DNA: TGTGCCAGCAGGTCACAGGAGGCAACTAATGAAAAACTGTTTTTT

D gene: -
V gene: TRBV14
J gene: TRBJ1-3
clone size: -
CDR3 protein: CASSRMISGNTIYF
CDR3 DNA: TGTGCCAGCAGCCGAATGATTAGTGGAAACACCATATATTTT

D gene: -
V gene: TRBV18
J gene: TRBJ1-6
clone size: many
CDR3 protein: CASSPRRGNNSPLHF
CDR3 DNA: TGTGCCAGCTCACCACGCAGGGGTAACAATTCACCCCTCCACTTT

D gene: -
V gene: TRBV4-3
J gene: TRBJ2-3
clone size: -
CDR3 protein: CASSQDPSTDTQYF
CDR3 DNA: TGCGCCAGCAGCCAAGATCCATCCACAGATACGCAGTATTTT

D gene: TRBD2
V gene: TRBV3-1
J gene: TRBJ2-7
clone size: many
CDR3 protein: CASSPREAGDEQYF
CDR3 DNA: TGTGCCAGCAGCCCTCGGGAAGCGGGAGACGAGCAGTACTTC

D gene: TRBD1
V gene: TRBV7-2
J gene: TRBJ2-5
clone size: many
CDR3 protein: CASSPTTGPDQETQYF
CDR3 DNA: TGTGCCAGCAGCCCGACGACAGGGCCGGACCAAGAGACCCAGTACTTC

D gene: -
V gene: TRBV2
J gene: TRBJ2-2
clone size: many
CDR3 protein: CASKEFRNTGELFF
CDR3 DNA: TGTGCCAGCAAGGAATTTCGGAACACCGGGGAGCTGTTTTTT

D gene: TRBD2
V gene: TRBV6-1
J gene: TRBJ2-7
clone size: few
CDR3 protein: CASGVAGAYEQYF
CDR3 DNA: TGTGCCAGCGGTGTAGCGGGGGCCTACGAGCAGTACTTC

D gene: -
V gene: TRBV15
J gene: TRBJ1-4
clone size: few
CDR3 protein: CATSRGQSEKLFF
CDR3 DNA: TGTGCCACCAGCAGAGGACAGTCCGAAAAACTGTTTTTT

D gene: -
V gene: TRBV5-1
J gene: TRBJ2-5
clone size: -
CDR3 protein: CASSLDGGLALQETQYF
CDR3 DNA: TGCGCCAGCAGCTTGGACGGGGGTCTAGCGCTACAAGAGACCCAGTACTTC

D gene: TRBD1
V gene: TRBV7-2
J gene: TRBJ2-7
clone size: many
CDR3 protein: CASSTTGTVYSYEQYF
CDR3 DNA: TGTGCCAGCAGCACAACCGGGACAGTGTACTCCTACGAGCAGTACTTC

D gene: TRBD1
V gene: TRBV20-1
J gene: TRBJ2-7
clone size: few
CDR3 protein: CSARDRDLGQYF
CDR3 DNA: TGCAGTGCTCGGGACAGGGATTTAGGGCAGTACTTC

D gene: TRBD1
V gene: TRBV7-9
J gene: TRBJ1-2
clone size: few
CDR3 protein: CASSTGTGAGYTF
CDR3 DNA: TGTGCCAGCAGCACCGGGACAGGGGCCGGCTACACCTTC

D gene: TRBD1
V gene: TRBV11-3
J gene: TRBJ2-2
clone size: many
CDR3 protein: CASSFRDRDYGELFF
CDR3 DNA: TGTGCCAGCAGCTTCCGGGACAGGGACTACGGGGAGCTGTTTTTT

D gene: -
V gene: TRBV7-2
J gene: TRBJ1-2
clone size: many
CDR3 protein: CASSLSPGYGYTF
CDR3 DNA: TGTGCCAGCAGCTTATCCCCCGGGTATGGCTACACCTTC

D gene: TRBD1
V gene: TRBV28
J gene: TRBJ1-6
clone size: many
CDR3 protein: CASSPGDRGNSPLHF
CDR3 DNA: TGTGCCAGCAGTCCGGGGGACAGGGGTAATTCACCCCTCCACTTT

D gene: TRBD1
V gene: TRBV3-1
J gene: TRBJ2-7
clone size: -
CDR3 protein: CASSQDRDSYKQYF
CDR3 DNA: TGTGCCAGCAGCCAAGATCGGGACAGCTACAAGCAGTACTTC

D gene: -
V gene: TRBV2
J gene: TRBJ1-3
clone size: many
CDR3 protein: CASSFTTGTGNTIYF
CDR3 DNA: TGTGCCAGCAGTTTTACTACAGGGACTGGAAACACCATATATTTT

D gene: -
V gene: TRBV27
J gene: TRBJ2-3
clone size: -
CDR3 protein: CASSLWGGGSTDTQYF
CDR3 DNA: TGTGCCAGCAGTTTGTGGGGTGGCGGTTCCACAGATACGCAGTATTTT

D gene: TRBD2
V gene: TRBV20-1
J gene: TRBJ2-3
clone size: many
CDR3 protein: CSARGGRGGIDTQYF
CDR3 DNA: TGCAGTGCTAGAGGGGGACGGGGGGGTATTGATACGCAGTATTTT

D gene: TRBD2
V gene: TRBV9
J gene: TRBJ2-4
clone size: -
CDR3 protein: CASSASPIKGTRWDIQYF
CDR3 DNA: TGTGCCAGCAGCGCAAGCCCCATTAAGGGGACTAGGTGGGACATTCAGTACTTC

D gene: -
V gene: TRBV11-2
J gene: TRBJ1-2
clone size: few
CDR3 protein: CASSFNIYYGYTF
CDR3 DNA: TGTGCCAGCAGCTTTAATATTTACTATGGCTACACCTTC

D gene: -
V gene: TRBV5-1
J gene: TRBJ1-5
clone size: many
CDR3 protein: CASSLGMGNQPQHF
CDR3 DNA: TGCGCCAGCAGCTTGGGGATGGGAAATCAGCCCCAGCATTTT

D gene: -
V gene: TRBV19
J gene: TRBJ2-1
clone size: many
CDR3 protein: CASMGYTGPQYNEQFF
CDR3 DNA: TGTGCCAGTATGGGATATACCGGGCCGCAGTACAATGAGCAGTTCTTC

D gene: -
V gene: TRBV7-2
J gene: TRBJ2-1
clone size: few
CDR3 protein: CASSPDWGDEQFF
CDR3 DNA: TGTGCCAGCAGCCCGGACTGGGGCGATGAGCAGTTCTTC

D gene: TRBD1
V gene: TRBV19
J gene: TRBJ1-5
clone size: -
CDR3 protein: CSSSPRTGHSNQPQHF
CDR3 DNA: TGTTCCAGTAGTCCCCGGACAGGCCATAGCAATCAGCCCCAGCATTTT

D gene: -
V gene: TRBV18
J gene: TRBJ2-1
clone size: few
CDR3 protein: CASSSGRRSGDQFF
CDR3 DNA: TGTGCCAGCTCATCAGGGCGAAGATCCGGGGATCAGTTCTTC

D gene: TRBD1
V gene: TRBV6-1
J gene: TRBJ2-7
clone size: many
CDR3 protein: CASSERGQSGSRYEQYF
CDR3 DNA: TGTGCCAGCAGTGAAAGGGGACAGTCCGGTTCGAGGTACGAGCAGTACTTC

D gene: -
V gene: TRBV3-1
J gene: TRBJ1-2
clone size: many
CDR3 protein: CASSPLESYGYTF
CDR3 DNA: TGTGCCAGCAGCCCTCTGGAAAGCTATGGCTACACCTTC